This TCR beta chain came from a study of STAT5B mutations in CD4+ large granular lymphocyte leukemia. General study results and limits: Compared with healthy controls (2/35), patient top clones favored TRBV06 (8/27). Patient CD4-sorted repertoires looked more clonal than healthy CD4+ repertoires, even without putative leukemic clones. No patients shared main leukemic clonotypes, though around 24% appeared at low frequency elsewhere. The CD4+ versus CD8+ T-LGLL clonality difference may reflect limited sample size.

There are a few counts of this clone. Its antigen is not identified. TCRdb's copy holds only in-frame clones and misses some; the assay was immunoSEQ multiplex PCR. The sample carries around 48,000 clones, 55% to 75% recorded once. The CDR3 has 13 residues. CDR1 is SGHDN and CDR2 is FVKESK in the germline V gene. The V end was cut by 7 bases, the J end by 4 bases, with 10 bases between. The sequenced material came from CD4+ T cells from blood buffy coats. This TCR came from a human donor in good health. The rearrangement uses TRBV14 and TRBJ2-2, with a possible D match to TRBD1 (6 bases). CDR3 residues: CASTRGGTGELFF. Here the CDR3 DNA reads TGTGCCAGCACCCGAGGGGGCACCGGGGAGCTGTTTTTT.